This T cell receptor (beta chain) originates from a study of blood T cell repertoires in COVID-19. Clones were read by immunoSEQ multiplex PCR, and TCRdb kept only the in-frame ones, dropping some. Of about 36,000 clones in the sample, around four fifths were seen once. This clone was found once. Germline assignment: CDR1 SGHTA and CDR2 FQGNSA. The CDR3 is 16 residues long. V lost 2 bases to trimming and J lost 6 bases; unmatched junction nucleotides: 8. The genes are TRBV7-2 and TRBJ2-7; 12 nucleotides match TRBD1. Sequenced input: peripheral blood. The source of this sequence is a man in his 60s with acute or convalescent COVID-19. For the CDR3, the DNA is TGTGCCAGCAGCTTAAATTCGGGACAGGGGGCAGGCGAGCAGTACTTC. This gives the protein CASSLNSGQGAGEQYF.